These 32 T cell receptor beta chains were all obtained from the same sample, sequenced in a study of blood T cells in healthy people across ages. With a J-beta primer mix and a sample-barcoded 5' primer, a second PCR ran about 7 to 12 cycles. Using its own MiXCR run on the 5' RACE reads, TCRdb lists one record per CDR3 protein. The table includes 900,000 to 950,000 distinct CDR3 sequences, 25% to 30% detected once. The data also belong to a second study, concerning T cells of mothers and their children.

Sequencing input: blood. The source is a woman between 40 and 55 years old in good health.

This clonotype was detected only a few times. The V and J genes are TRBV7-2 and TRBJ2-5; D perhaps matches TRBD1 (6 bases). Trimming cost V 2 bases and J 7 bases, with 23 bases left between them. The CDR3 extends over 17 amino acids. Germline assignment: CDR1 SGHTA and CDR2 FQGNSA. CDR3: CASSLYFLGGRVGTQYF. The CDR3 nucleotides are TGTGCCAGCAGCTTATATTTCTTAGGGGGACGCGTAGGGACCCAGTACTTC.

Only a few counts were recorded for this clonotype. The chain is built from TRBV4-3 and TRBJ2-1; TRBD1 might be the D (8 bases). Trimming shortened V by 2 bases and J by 9 bases, and 20 bases separated the two germline ends. The CDR3 is 16 amino acids. From germline, CDR1 is LGHNA and CDR2 YSLEER. The chain's CDR3 is CASSQYLTGEGGEQFF. In DNA, the CDR3 is TGCGCCAGCAGCCAATACTTGACAGGGGAGGGCGGTGAGCAGTTCTTC.

Only a few counts were recorded for this clonotype. J is TRBJ2-1 and V is TRBV7-2; D is undetermined. CDR3 length: 15 amino acids. Germline CDR1 is SGHTA and CDR2 is FQGNSA. Trimming shortened V by 1 base and J by 0 bases, and 7 bases separated the two germline ends. The CDR3 sequence is CASSLVGNSYNEQFF. Written as DNA, the CDR3 is TGTGCCAGCAGCTTAGTGGGGAACTCCTACAATGAGCAGTTCTTC.

Only a few counts were recorded for this clonotype. The rearrangement links TRBV11-3 to TRBJ1-1, with D perhaps TRBD1 (5 bases). Germline V gene lookup returns CDR1 SGHNT and CDR2 YENEEA. This CDR3 comprises 15 residues. V lost 1 base, J lost 1 base, and 10 bases lay in between. CDR3 residues: CASSLGGVGNTEAFF. The CDR3 coding sequence is TGTGCCAGCAGCTTAGGAGGGGTTGGGAACACTGAAGCTTTCTTT.

This clonotype was counted at least ten times. V usage is TRBV7-9 and J usage is TRBJ2-4; perhaps TRBD1 as D (6 bases). Deletions cut 0 bases from V and 0 bases from J, with 9 bases between. The CDR3 totals 16 residues. Per germline, CDR1 SEHNR and CDR2 FQNEAQ (reference sequence). CDR3 in DNA: TGTGCCAGCAGCTTAGCGGGGACATTAGCCAAAAACATTCAGTACTTC. This translates into CASSLAGTLAKNIQYF.

This clonotype was recorded a few times. A much larger clone is a single base away; this may be a read error. The chain recombines TRBV12-3 or TRBV12-4 with TRBJ2-7; D possibly matches TRBD1 or TRBD2 (5 bases each). The length of the CDR3 is 13 residues. Trimming left V 3 bases short and J 7 bases short, with 13 bases between. CDR3 sequence: CASSLGTKNEQYF. The CDR3 DNA reads as TGTGCCAGCAGTTTGGGGACCAAGAATGAGCAGTACTTC.

This clonotype came up a few times. This chain joins TRBV15 and TRBJ2-3, with D possibly TRBD1 on 5 matching bases. Trimming stripped 0 bases from V and 3 bases from J, with 10 bases between. Per the germline V gene, CDR1 is LNHNV and CDR2 is YYDKDF (reference sequence). There are 15 residues in the CDR3. The CDR3 spells CATSRDNGATDTQYF. For the CDR3, the DNA is TGTGCCACCAGCAGAGATAATGGGGCGACAGATACGCAGTATTTT.

This clonotype was observed a handful of times. This CDR3 reads CASREQGANNQPQHF. CDR3 nucleotides: TGTGCCAGCAGGGAACAGGGGGCGAACAATCAGCCCCAGCATTTT. The rearrangement links TRBV6-6 to TRBJ1-5; 9 nucleotides agree with TRBD1. CDR3 length: 15 amino acids. Germline CDR1 reads MNHNY; CDR2 reads SVGAGI (reference sequence). Trimming cost V 6 bases and J 3 bases; bases outside gene matches: 6.

This clonotype was recorded many times. The chain combines TRBV28 with TRBJ2-5; no definite D call. V lost 1 base to trimming and J lost 2 bases, with 8 bases between them. The CDR3 has 14 residues. Germline CDR1 reads MDHEN; CDR2 reads SYDVKM. CDR3 sequence (DNA): TGTGCCAGCAGTTTATCCGTCATACAAGAGACCCAGTACTTC. Its translation is CASSLSVIQETQYF.

V gene TRBV9 combines with J gene TRBJ1-1; D is unresolved. Per the germline V gene, CDR1 is SGDLS and CDR2 is YYNGEE. Trimming cost V 4 bases and J 1 base, with 11 bases left between them. The CDR3 has 14 residues. The CDR3 is CASSPETGNTEAFF. The CDR3 DNA reads TGTGCCAGCAGCCCAGAGACGGGGAACACTGAAGCTTTCTTT.

The chain carries TRBV3-1 and TRBJ2-1, with D hard to call. The V and J ends lost 1 base and 7 bases respectively, with 11 bases between them. This CDR3 is built from 14 residues. Germline values: CDR1 LGHDT, CDR2 YNNKEL (reference sequence). CDR3 in amino acids: CASSQAILGNEQFF. The CDR3 region has the DNA TGTGCCAGCAGCCAAGCTATACTGGGGAATGAGCAGTTCTTC.

On this clonotype itself: This CDR3 fails to terminate in the conserved phenylalanine or tryptophan, so it likely reflects a read error. The chain employs TRBV20-1 and TRBJ1-2; no reliable D call. Per germline, CDR1 DFQATT and CDR2 SNEGSKA (reference sequence). Trimming cost V 5 bases and J 4 bases, with 11 bases left between them. The CDR3 is 12 amino acids. The CDR3 coding sequence is TGCAGTGCTCTTAAGAGAGGCTATGGCTACACCTCC. Residues: CSALKRGYGYTS.

The sample holds many counts of this clonotype. The rearrangement uses TRBV7-2 and TRBJ2-5, with no clear D. With 7 bases removed from V and 5 bases from J, the gap between germline ends came to 17 bases. The CDR3 covers 14 residues. The germline V gene encodes CDR1 SGHTA and CDR2 FQGNSA. CDR3 coding DNA: TGTGCCAGCAACAAACCAGCCCGGCAGGAGACCCAGTACTTC. Its protein is CASNKPARQETQYF.

This clonotype appeared a few times. V usage is TRBV5-5 and J usage is TRBJ1-5; D is undetermined. The germline gives CDR1 SGHKS, CDR2 YYEKEE (reference sequence). This CDR3 has 16 amino acids. The V gene lost 4 bases and the J gene lost 5 bases, with 19 bases spanning the gap. The CDR3 DNA follows: TGTGCCAGCAGCAGGAGTGTTGTAAGTGATTATCAGCCCCAGCATTTT. As protein: CASSRSVVSDYQPQHF.

This clonotype was found many times. V is TRBV21-1 and J is TRBJ2-5; the table's D call of TRBD2 was not tested on the DNA. TRBV21-1 counts as a pseudogene. This CDR3 has 14 residues. The DNA of the CDR3 is TGTGCCAGCCCCGACTTCATCCAGCGGGAGACCCAGTACTTC. It encodes CASPDFIQRETQYF.

This clonotype was seen ten or more times. The chain uses TRBV18 and TRBJ2-7; 8 positions agree with TRBD2. The germline CDR1 and CDR2 sequences are KGHSH and LQKENI. There are 14 residues in the CDR3. V lost 1 base, J lost 3 bases, and 2 bases stayed unmatched. The CDR3 loop is CASSPLAGNYEQYF. CDR3 nucleotide sequence: TGTGCCAGCTCACCACTAGCGGGGAACTACGAGCAGTACTTC.

The rearrangement joins TRBV18 to TRBJ2-7; D uncertain. The V gene lost 3 bases and the J gene lost 5 bases, with 11 bases spanning the gap. This CDR3 comprises 13 residues. Germline-derived CDR1 and CDR2 are KGHSH and LQKENI. This CDR3 is CASSPRALNEQYF. The DNA for the CDR3 is TGTGCCAGCTCACCCCGGGCCCTCAACGAGCAGTACTTC.

This clonotype turned up a few times. The genes are TRBV5-6 and TRBJ1-4; D is perhaps TRBD1 (5 bases). Germline loops: CDR1 SGHDT, CDR2 YYEEEE. Trimming removed 0 bases at V and 8 bases at J, with 14 bases between. The CDR3 length is 15 residues. The CDR3 nucleotides read TGTGCCAGCAGCTTGGAAACAGGAATGGGAGAAAAACTGTTTTTT. Translating gives CASSLETGMGEKLFF.

The CDR3 bases are TGCGCCAGCAGCCAAGACAGGATCTCTGGAAACACCATATATTTT. Translated, it gives CASSQDRISGNTIYF. The chain couples TRBV4-3 to TRBJ1-3; D not certain. Germline values: CDR1 LGHNA, CDR2 YSLEER. V dropped 0 bases and J dropped 0 bases, with 6 bases sitting between them. CDR3 size: 15 residues.

This clonotype occurred many times. CDR3 residues: CSVDLRAAVDTQYF. Written as DNA, the CDR3 is TGCAGCGTTGATCTCCGGGCGGCTGTAGATACGCAGTATTTT. The chain recombines TRBV29-1 with TRBJ2-3, with no clear D. The CDR3 has 14 amino acids. Trimming pared 3 bases from V and 5 bases from J, leaving 15 bases between. CDR1 SQVTM and CDR2 ANQGSEA come from the germline V gene.

The CDR3 sequence is CASSPTLGTNYGYTF. As DNA, the CDR3 is TGTGCCAGCAGTCCGACCCTGGGGACTAACTATGGCTACACCTTC. The chain couples TRBV14 to TRBJ1-2; no firm D call. Trimming took off 6 bases at V and 0 bases at J, with 14 bases between the two ends. The CDR3 is made up of 15 amino acids. CDR1 and CDR2 from the germline V gene are SGHDN and FVKESK. The full variable domain, with the rest looked up from reference TRBV14 and TRBJ1-2, is EAGVTQFPSHSVIEKGQTVTLRCDPISGHDNLYWYRRVMGKEIKFLLHFVKESKQDESGMPNNRFLAERTGGTYSTLKVQPAELEDSGVYFCASSPTLGTNYGYTFGSGTRLTVV.

The rearrangement uses TRBV9 and TRBJ1-6, with D perhaps TRBD1 (5 bases). The CDR3 contains 12 residues. The V end lost 7 bases, the J end lost 10 bases, and 12 bases lay between the germline ends. Germline V CDR1 and CDR2: SGDLS, YYNGEE. CDR3 nucleotide sequence: TGTGCCAGCTCAGGGTTAGGATCACCCCTCCACTTT. Encoded protein: CASSGLGSPLHF.

The V and J genes are TRBV7-9 and TRBJ1-2, with D possibly TRBD1 on 5 matching bases. Trimming cost V 5 bases and J 0 bases, with 13 bases left between them. Looked up from germline, CDR1 is SEHNR and CDR2 is FQNEAQ (reference sequence). The CDR3 covers 15 residues. The chain's CDR3 is CASSISQTANYGYTF. The CDR3 DNA is TGTGCCAGCAGCATCTCACAGACAGCTAACTATGGCTACACCTTC.

This clonotype was observed a handful of times. The rearrangement links TRBV3-1 to TRBJ2-5, with D perhaps TRBD1 (6 bases). The CDR3 covers 15 residues. Trimming left V 3 bases short and J 5 bases short, with 16 bases between. Germline V gene data show CDR1 as LGHDT and CDR2 as YNNKEL (reference sequence). CDR3 in DNA: TGTGCCAGCAGCCACGACGAAAGGGGGTTGGAGACCCAGTACTTC. It is translated as CASSHDERGLETQYF.

This clonotype has a count of ten or more. The V and J genes are TRBV20-1 and TRBJ1-2, with TRBD1 identical over 7 bases. Trimming took 0 bases from V and 4 from J; bases not matched to a gene: 5. This CDR3 region has 14 residues. Germline V gene lookup returns CDR1 DFQATT and CDR2 SNEGSKA (reference sequence). In DNA form, the CDR3 reads TGCAGTGCTAGAGATTCCGGGACAGCCTATGGCTACACCTTC. Translated, it gives CSARDSGTAYGYTF.

The chain joins TRBV29-1 to TRBJ1-3; the D gene is possibly TRBD1 (5 bases). CDR1 SQVTM and CDR2 ANQGSEA come from the germline V gene. The CDR3 consists of 14 residues. The V gene lost 2 bases and the J gene lost 4 bases, with 12 bases spanning the gap. CDR3 nucleotide sequence: TGCAGCGTTGAATCCGGGGGTGTAGGAAACACCATATATTTT. This sequence encodes CSVESGGVGNTIYF.

V gene TRBV18 combines with J gene TRBJ2-3, with 7 bases matching TRBD1. Trimming cost V 0 bases and J 4 bases; bases outside gene matches: 7. CDR3 length: 16 amino acids. Germline values: CDR1 KGHSH, CDR2 LQKENI. The CDR3 DNA reads as TGTGCCAGCTCACCACCGGCAGGGGGTGGGCCAGATACGCAGTATTTT. Translation: CASSPPAGGGPDTQYF. Supplemented by reference TRBV18 and TRBJ2-3, the full variable domain reads NAGVMQNPRHLVRRRGQEARLRCSPMKGHSHVYWYRQLPEEGLKFMVYLQKENIIDESGMPKERFSAEFPKEGPSILRIQQVVRGDSAAYFCASSPPAGGGPDTQYFGPGTRLTVL.

V usage is TRBV6-2 or TRBV6-3 and J usage is TRBJ1-2, with unresolved D. This CDR3 has 12 amino acids. Germline V CDR1 and CDR2: MNHEY, SVGEGT. Trimming took 6 bases from V and 8 from J, leaving 13 bases between them. The DNA of the CDR3 is TGTGCCAGCAGAGGAGCCTCGTTCGGCTACACCTTC. The encoded protein is CASRGASFGYTF.

This clonotype was seen repeatedly, ten times or more. The chain combines TRBV18 with TRBJ2-2; D call uncertain. Germline V gene data show CDR1 as KGHSH and CDR2 as LQKENI. V was pared by 4 bases and J by 4 bases, with 4 bases between. There are 12 residues in the CDR3. CDR3 amino acids: CASSLSTGELFF. DNA for the CDR3: TGTGCCAGCTCACTCAGCACCGGGGAGCTGTTTTTT.

This clonotype came up a few times. The chain combines TRBV7-2 with TRBJ2-1; a weak D match, TRBD1 (5 bases). V lost 3 bases and J lost 3, with 12 bases in between. CDR3 size: 15 residues. Germline values: CDR1 SGHTA, CDR2 FQGNSA. CDR3 region: CASSFSGSGYNEQFF. DNA for the CDR3: TGTGCCAGCAGCTTCTCAGGGTCTGGCTACAATGAGCAGTTCTTC. The whole variable domain, filled in from reference TRBV7-2 and TRBJ2-1, reads GAGVSQSPSNKVTEKGKDVELRCDPISGHTALYWYRQSLGQGLEFLIYFQGNSAPDKSGLPSDRFSAERTGGSVSTLTIQRTQQEDSAVYLCASSFSGSGYNEQFFGPGTRLTVL.

In DNA, the CDR3 is TGTGCCAGCAGTTTATGGGCTAGCGGGGGGCTCTACAATGAGCAGTTCTTC. It yields the protein CASSLWASGGLYNEQFF. The J gene is TRBJ2-1, the V gene TRBV28, with 11 bases aligning to TRBD2. Germline CDR1 is MDHEN and CDR2 is SYDVKM. Trimming took 0 bases from V and 3 from J; bases not matched to a gene: 4. This CDR3 contains 17 residues. Full variable domain (missing parts from reference TRBV28 and TRBJ2-1): DVKVTQSSRYLVKRTGEKVFLECVQDMDHENMFWYRQDPGLGLRLIYFSYDVKMKEKGDIPEGYSVSREKKERFSLILESASTNQTSMYLCASSLWASGGLYNEQFFGPGTRLTVL.

The sample holds a few counts of this clonotype. The chain has TRBV7-2 and TRBJ2-5; D gene ambiguous. Germline V gene data show CDR1 as SGHTA and CDR2 as FQGNSA. This CDR3 comprises 12 residues. Between the trimmed V and J ends, which lost 6 bases and 11 bases, there was a span of 16 bases. The CDR3 spells CASSPLLARQYF. CDR3 coding DNA: TGTGCCAGCAGTCCTCTTCTGGCCAGGCAGTACTTC.